This record looks at one T cell receptor beta chain sequence and its context. Its antigen is still unknown. The read terminates 3 residues ahead of where the CDR3 ends, so the germline J gene completes it. This entry is derived from a study of T cells in women clearing cervical HPV infection. This CDR3 is 16 amino acids long. J lost 4 bases, V lost 1 base, and 5 bases had no gene match. Germline CDR1 and CDR2: SGHVS and FNYEAQ. Sequencing was performed with immunoSEQ multiplex PCR; in TCRdb, only in-frame clones are kept and a portion is missing. Its table lists some 25,000 clones. Findings of the study overall: Unknown T-cell numbers per sample may underlie the richness differences.

The sequence came from a woman aged 18 to 75 with a cervical HPV16 infection that either progressed to CIN3+ or cleared (not recorded which). The chain links TRBV7-6 to TRBJ2-3; the match to TRBD2 covers 10 bases. Sequencing input: blood buffy coat. CDR3 bases read: TGTGCCAGCAGCTTAGGGAGCGGGGGGGCCTCAGATACG. This encodes CASSLGSGGASDT. The CDR3 in its entirety is CASSLGSGGASDTQYF.